This entry concerns a single T cell receptor beta chain. Some clones are missing from TCRdb's copy, which holds only in-frame ones; the method was immunoSEQ multiplex PCR. Of roughly 500,000 clones detected, 80% to 90% appear once; the ten largest clones hold under 4%. Germline CDR1 reads MDHEN; CDR2 reads SYDVKM. V lost 8 bases and J 14 bases, leaving 10 bases between the germline ends. The length of the CDR3 is 10 residues. The sample is drawn from a study of blood T cell repertoires in COVID-19. This chain uses TRBV28 with TRBJ1-6; maybe TRBD1 (5 bases). The receptor was derived from a human donor in a cohort sampled during active COVID-19. Sample: peripheral blood. The CDR3 here is CASSRETLHF. CDR3 sequence (DNA): TGTGCCAGCTCCAGGGAAACCCTCCACTTT.